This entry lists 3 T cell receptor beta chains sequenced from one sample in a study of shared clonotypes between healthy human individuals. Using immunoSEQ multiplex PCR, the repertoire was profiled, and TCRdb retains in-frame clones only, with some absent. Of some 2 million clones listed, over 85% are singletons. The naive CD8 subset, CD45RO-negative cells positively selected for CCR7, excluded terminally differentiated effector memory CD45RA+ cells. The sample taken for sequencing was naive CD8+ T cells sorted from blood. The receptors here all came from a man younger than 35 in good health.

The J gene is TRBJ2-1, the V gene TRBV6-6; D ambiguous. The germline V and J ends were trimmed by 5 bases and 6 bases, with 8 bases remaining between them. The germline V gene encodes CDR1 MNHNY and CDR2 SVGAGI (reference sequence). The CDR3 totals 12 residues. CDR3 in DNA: TGTGCCAGCAGTGACCCCCTCAATGAGCAGTTCTTC. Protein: CASSDPLNEQFF.

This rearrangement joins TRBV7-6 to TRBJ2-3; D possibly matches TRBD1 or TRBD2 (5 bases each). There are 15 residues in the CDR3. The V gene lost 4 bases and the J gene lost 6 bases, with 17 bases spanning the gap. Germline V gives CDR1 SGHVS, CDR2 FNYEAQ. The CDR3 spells CASSSLRDLQDTQYF. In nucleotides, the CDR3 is TGTGCCAGCAGCTCGCTCCGGGACCTCCAGGATACGCAGTATTTT.

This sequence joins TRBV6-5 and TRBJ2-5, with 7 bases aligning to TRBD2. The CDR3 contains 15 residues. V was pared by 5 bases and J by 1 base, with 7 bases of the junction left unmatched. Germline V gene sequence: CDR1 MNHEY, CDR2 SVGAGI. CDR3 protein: CASSPFGGTQETQYF. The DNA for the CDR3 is TGTGCCAGCAGTCCGTTCGGGGGGACCCAAGAGACCCAGTACTTC.